The clone carrying this T cell receptor (beta chain) was found a few times. The data were obtained in a study of T-cell memory formation after mild COVID-19. Germline V gives CDR1 SEHNR, CDR2 FQNEAQ (reference sequence). Trimming left V 6 bases short and J 5 bases short, with 22 bases between. The CDR3 runs 16 residues. TCRdb reprocessed the 5' RACE reads with MiXCR, giving one entry per CDR3 protein. The sample contains a few hundred thousand distinct CDR3 sequences, under 20% of which appear only once. This receptor was identified in a man between 18 and 29 years old who had mild COVID-19 (a few samples of this study predate the infection). Cell type and time point are not known. The sample comprised PBMCs or a T cell subset sorted from them (not recorded which). The chain combines TRBV7-9 with TRBJ2-5, with D unclear. As DNA, the CDR3 is TGTGCCAGCAGGGACCCCCGGACCGCTAGTGGGGAGACCCAGTACTTC. This sequence encodes CASRDPRTASGETQYF.